The 13 T cell receptor beta chains listed next were all sequenced from one sample in a study of cytomegalovirus exposure and HLA in healthy donors. The PCR employed 60 Vbeta primers together with 13 Jbeta primers. This table comes from immunoSEQ multiplex PCR, and its TCRdb copy is limited to in-frame clones, with some not included. The data show 150,000 to 200,000 clones, roughly four fifths seen once. The sequenced material came from PBMCs. These receptors were taken from a woman in her thirties or forties in good health and CMV-seronegative.

CDR3 nucleotides: TGTGCCAGCTCACCATCGGACACTGAAGCTTTCTTT. Translation gives CASSPSDTEAFF. V is TRBV18 and J is TRBJ1-1; D not resolved. V lost 2 bases, J lost 3 bases, and 4 bases lay in between. This CDR3 spans 12 amino acids. CDR1 KGHSH and CDR2 LQKENI come from the germline V gene.

This clone is a singleton in its sample. The V gene is TRBV30, the J gene TRBJ2-5; possibly TRBD1 for D (5 bases). Germline CDR1 GTSNPN, CDR2 SVGIG (reference sequence). The CDR3 length is 14 residues. Trimming left V 4 bases short and J 2 bases short, with 14 bases between. In nucleotides, the CDR3 is TGTGCCTGGAAGAATAGACAGCCACAAGAGACCCAGTACTTC. Its protein product is CAWKNRQPQETQYF.

This clone showed up just a few times. This chain uses TRBV7-3 with TRBJ2-7, with 9 bases identical to TRBD1. J lost 4 bases, V lost 2 bases, and 12 bases had no gene match. This CDR3 comprises 17 residues. Germline CDR1 SGHTA, CDR2 FQGTGA. CDR3 residues: CASSLSAPTGGMYEQYF. The CDR3 bases are TGTGCCAGCAGCTTATCCGCCCCGACAGGGGGGATGTACGAGCAGTACTTC.

This chain connects TRBV5-8 to TRBJ1-1; tentative D call: TRBD1 (5 bases). The germline V and J ends were trimmed by 4 bases and 4 bases, with 8 bases remaining between them. Germline lookup yields CDR1 SGHTS and CDR2 YDEGEE. The CDR3 has 12 residues. Here the CDR3 DNA reads TGTGCCAGCAGCCGGGGGAGCACTGAAGCTTTCTTT. This translates into CASSRGSTEAFF.

The V and J genes are TRBV7-2 and TRBJ2-3; 7 positions agree with TRBD1. The V and J ends lost 1 base and 9 bases, in that order; junction bases with no gene match: 7. There are 14 residues in the CDR3. The germline V gene encodes CDR1 SGHTA and CDR2 FQGNSA. The CDR3 nucleotides read TGTGCCAGCAGCTTAGGGGGACAGATTTTGACGCAGTATTTT. Protein: CASSLGGQILTQYF.

The chain is built from TRBV2 and TRBJ2-1, with 9 nucleotides matching TRBD2. The CDR3 runs to 15 residues. CDR1 and CDR2 from the germline V gene are SNHLY and FYNNEI. V lost 6 bases, J lost 6 bases, and 9 bases stayed unmatched. The CDR3, as DNA: TGTGCCAGCAGGGAAAGCGGGAGGAATTTCAATGAGCAGTTCTTC. Encoded protein: CASRESGRNFNEQFF.

CDR3 in DNA: TGTGCCAGTAGTCTATCAGCGGTCGTCAATGAGCAGTTCTTC. Protein: CASSLSAVVNEQFF. This chain uses TRBV19 with TRBJ2-1, with TRBD2 as a possible D gene (5 bases). The CDR3 extends over 14 amino acids. Trimming removed 5 bases from V and 6 bases from J, with 14 bases in between. Germline CDR1 and CDR2: LNHDA and SQIVND (reference sequence).

In its sample, this clone was seen once. The rearrangement links TRBV28 to TRBJ1-2, with 9 nucleotides matching TRBD1. CDR1 MDHEN and CDR2 SYDVKM come from the germline V gene. CDR3 size: 13 residues. V lost 6 bases and J lost 8; bases outside the gene matches: 7. The CDR3 loop reads CASRLQGALGYTF. In nucleotides, the CDR3 is TGTGCCAGCAGATTACAGGGGGCGCTCGGCTACACCTTC.

The chain uses TRBV19 and TRBJ1-2; TRBD1 is a possible D gene (6 bases). V lost 3 bases and J lost 3, with 11 bases in between. The germline V gene has CDR1 LNHDA and CDR2 SQIVND (reference sequence). The CDR3 loop spans 14 amino acids. The DNA for the CDR3 is TGTGCCAGTAGTATCCGGGGGGGCGACTATGGCTACACCTTC. Its translation: CASSIRGGDYGYTF.

This rearrangement joins TRBV5-1 to TRBJ1-4, with 10 bases lining up with TRBD1. Germline V CDR1 and CDR2: SGHRS, YFSETQ. The V gene end was trimmed by 3 bases and the J gene end by 8 bases; junction bases not matched to a gene: 10. The CDR3 contains 16 residues. In DNA, the CDR3 is TGCGCCAGCAGCTCGGACGTGGGACAGGGGATAGAAAAACTGTTTTTT. Translating it yields CASSSDVGQGIEKLFF.

For this clone: Germline and junction disagree at one end, which may indicate a read error. V is TRBV11-1 and J is TRBJ2-7; possibly TRBD1 for D (6 bases). CDR3 length equals 15 residues. Germline V gives CDR1 SGHAT, CDR2 FQDESV (reference sequence). DNA of the CDR3: TGTGCCAGCAGGCAGAATACAGGACAGAGCTACGGGCAGTACTTC. Amino acid sequence: CASRQNTGQSYGQYF.

The CDR3 DNA is TGTGCCAGCAGTCAATCTATGACAATTACGCAGTATTTT. Its protein is CASSQSMTITQYF. This chain uses TRBV28 with TRBJ2-3; D gene unclear. Per the germline V gene, CDR1 is MDHEN and CDR2 is SYDVKM. CDR3 length equals 13 residues. Trimming pared 5 bases from V and 8 bases from J, leaving 14 bases between.

This clone was counted once. The V call is TRBV2, the J call TRBJ2-7; 8 nucleotides match TRBD2. V shed 4 bases and J 3 bases; nucleotides not matched to a gene: 17. Germline V gene lookup returns CDR1 SNHLY and CDR2 FYNNEI. The CDR3 runs to 18 residues. CDR3 amino acids: CASSGPGGAGRGNYEQYF. In DNA, the CDR3 is TGTGCCAGCAGTGGCCCCGGGGGGGCGGGACGGGGGAACTACGAGCAGTACTTC.